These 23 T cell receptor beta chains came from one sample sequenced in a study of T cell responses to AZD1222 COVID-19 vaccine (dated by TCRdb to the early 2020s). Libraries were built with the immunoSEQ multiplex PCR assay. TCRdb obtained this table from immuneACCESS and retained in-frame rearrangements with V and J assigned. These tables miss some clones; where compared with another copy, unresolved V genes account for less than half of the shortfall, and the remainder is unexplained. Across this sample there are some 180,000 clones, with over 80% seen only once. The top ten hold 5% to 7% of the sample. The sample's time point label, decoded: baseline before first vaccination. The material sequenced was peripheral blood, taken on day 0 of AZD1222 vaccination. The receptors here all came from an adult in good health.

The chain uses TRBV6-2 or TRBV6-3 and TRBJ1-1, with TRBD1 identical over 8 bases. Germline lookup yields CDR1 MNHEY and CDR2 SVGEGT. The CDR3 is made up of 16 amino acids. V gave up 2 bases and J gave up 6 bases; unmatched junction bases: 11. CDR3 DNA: TGTGCCAGCAGTTACCCGACAGGGGCGTATACCGCTGAAGCTTTCTTT. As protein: CASSYPTGAYTAEAFF.

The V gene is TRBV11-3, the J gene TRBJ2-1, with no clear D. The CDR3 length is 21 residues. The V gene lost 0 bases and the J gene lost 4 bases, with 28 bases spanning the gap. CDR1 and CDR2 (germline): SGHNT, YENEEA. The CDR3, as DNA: TGTGCCAGCAGCTTAGAATTCGTGACGATTGCGTCGTCGGGTTTTTACAATGAGCAGTTCTTC. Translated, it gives CASSLEFVTIASSGFYNEQFF. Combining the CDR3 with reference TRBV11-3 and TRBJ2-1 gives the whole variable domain EAGVVQSPRYKIIEKKQPVAFWCNPISGHNTLYWYLQNLGQGPELLIRYENEEAVDDSQLPKDRFSAERLKGVDSTLKIQPAELGDSAVYLCASSLEFVTIASSGFYNEQFFGPGTRLTVL.

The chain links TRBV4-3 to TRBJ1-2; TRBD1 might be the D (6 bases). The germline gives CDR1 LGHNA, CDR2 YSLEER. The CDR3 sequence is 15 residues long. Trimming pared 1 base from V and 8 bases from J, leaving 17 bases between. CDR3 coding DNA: TGCGCCAGCAGCCAAGTAGGGACACCCACGGGAGGCTACACCTTC. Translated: CASSQVGTPTGGYTF.

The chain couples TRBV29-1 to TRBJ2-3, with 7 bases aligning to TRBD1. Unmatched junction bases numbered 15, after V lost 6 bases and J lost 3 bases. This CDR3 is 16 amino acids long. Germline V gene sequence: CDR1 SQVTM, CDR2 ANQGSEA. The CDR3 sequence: CSVTVVGQGVTDTQYF. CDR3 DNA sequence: TGCAGCGTGACCGTGGTAGGGCAGGGGGTAACAGATACGCAGTATTTT.

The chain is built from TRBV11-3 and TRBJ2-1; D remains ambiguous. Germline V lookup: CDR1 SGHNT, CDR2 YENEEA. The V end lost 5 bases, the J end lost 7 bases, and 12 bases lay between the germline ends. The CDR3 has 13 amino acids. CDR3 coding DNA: TGTGCCAGCAGCCCCCCTGCGATTAATGAGCAGTTCTTC. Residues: CASSPPAINEQFF.

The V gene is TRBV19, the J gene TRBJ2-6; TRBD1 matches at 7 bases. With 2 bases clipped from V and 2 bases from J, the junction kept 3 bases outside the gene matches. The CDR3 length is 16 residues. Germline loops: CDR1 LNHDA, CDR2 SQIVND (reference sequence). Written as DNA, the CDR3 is TGTGCCAGTAGTATATTCGGACAGGCTGGGGCCAACGTCCTGACTTTC. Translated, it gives CASSIFGQAGANVLTF.

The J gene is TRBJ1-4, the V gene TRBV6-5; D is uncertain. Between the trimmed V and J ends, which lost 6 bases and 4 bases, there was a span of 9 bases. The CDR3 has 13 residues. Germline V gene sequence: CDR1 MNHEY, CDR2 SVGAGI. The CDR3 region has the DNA TGTGCCAGCAGCCGATCCATTAATGAAAAACTGTTTTTT. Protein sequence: CASSRSINEKLFF.

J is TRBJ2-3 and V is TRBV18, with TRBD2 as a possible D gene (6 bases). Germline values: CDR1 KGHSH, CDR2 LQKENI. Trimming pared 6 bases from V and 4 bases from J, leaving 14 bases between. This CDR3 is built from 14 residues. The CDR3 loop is CASSPGLQADTQYF. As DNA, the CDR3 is TGTGCCAGCTCCCCGGGACTCCAGGCAGATACGCAGTATTTT.

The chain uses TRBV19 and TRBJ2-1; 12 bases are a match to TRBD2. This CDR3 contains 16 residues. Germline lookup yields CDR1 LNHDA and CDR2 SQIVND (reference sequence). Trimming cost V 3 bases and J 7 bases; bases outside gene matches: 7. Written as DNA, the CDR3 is TGTGCCAGTAGTATCTCCCTAGCGGGGGGGCAGAATGAGCAGTTCTTC. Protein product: CASSISLAGGQNEQFF.

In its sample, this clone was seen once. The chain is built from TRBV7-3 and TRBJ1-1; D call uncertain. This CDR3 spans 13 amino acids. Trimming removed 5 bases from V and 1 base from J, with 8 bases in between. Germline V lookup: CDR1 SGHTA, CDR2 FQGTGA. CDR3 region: CASSPGTNTEAFF. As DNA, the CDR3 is TGTGCCAGCAGCCCCGGAACGAACACTGAAGCTTTCTTT.

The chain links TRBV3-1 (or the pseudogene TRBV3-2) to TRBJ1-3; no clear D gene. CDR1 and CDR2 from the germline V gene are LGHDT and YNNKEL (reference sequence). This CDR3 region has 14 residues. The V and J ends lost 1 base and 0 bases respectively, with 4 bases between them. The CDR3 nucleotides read TGTGCCAGCAGCCAAGGGGACTCTGGAAACACCATATATTTT. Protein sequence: CASSQGDSGNTIYF.

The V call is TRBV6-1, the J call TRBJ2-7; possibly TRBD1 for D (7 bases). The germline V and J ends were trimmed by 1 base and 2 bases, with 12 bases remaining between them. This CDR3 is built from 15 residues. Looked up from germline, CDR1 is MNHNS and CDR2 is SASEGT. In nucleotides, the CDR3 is TGTGCCAGCAGTGAAGGGGCAGGGGGGACCTACGAGCAGTACTTC. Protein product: CASSEGAGGTYEQYF.

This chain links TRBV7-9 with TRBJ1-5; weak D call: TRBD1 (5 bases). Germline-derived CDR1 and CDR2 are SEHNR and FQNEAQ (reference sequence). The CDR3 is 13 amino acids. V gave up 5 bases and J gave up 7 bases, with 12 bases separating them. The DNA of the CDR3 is TGTGCCAGCAGCCGGGACGGGCGGCAGCCCCAGCATTTT. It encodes CASSRDGRQPQHF. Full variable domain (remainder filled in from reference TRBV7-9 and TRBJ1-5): DTGVSQNPRHKITKRGQNVTFRCDPISEHNRLYWYRQTLGQGPEFLTYFQNEAQLEKSRLLSDRFSAERPKGSFSTLEIQRTEQGDSAMYLCASSRDGRQPQHFGDGTRLSIL.

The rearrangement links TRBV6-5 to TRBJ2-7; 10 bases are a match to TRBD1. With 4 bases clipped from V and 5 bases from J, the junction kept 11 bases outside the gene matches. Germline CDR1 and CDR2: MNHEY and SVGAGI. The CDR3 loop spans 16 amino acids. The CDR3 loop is CASSSQPTGGRDEQYF. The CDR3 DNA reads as TGTGCCAGCAGTTCCCAACCGACAGGGGGCCGGGACGAGCAGTACTTC.

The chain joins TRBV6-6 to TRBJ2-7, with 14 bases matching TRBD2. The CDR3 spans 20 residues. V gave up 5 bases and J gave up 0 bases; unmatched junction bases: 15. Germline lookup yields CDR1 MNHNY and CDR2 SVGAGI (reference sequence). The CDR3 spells CASSPRGETSGRAASYEQYF. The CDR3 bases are TGTGCCAGCAGTCCCCGGGGGGAGACTAGCGGGAGGGCCGCCTCCTACGAGCAGTACTTC.

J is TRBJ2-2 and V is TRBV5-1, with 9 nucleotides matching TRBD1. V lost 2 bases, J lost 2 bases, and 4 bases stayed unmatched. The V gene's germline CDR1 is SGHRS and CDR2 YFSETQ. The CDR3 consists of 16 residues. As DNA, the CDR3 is TGCGCCAGCAGCTTACAGGGGGCGGGAAACACCGGGGAGCTGTTTTTT. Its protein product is CASSLQGAGNTGELFF. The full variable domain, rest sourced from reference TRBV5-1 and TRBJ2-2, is KAGVTQTPRYLIKTRGQQVTLSCSPISGHRSVSWYQQTPGQGLQFLFEYFSETQRNKGNFPGRFSGRQFSNSRSEMNVSTLELGDSALYLCASSLQGAGNTGELFFGEGSRLTVL.

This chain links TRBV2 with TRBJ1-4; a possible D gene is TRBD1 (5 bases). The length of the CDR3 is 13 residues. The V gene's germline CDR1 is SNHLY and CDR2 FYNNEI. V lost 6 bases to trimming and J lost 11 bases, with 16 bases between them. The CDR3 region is CASRARDAAKLFF. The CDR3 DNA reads TGTGCCAGCAGAGCCCGGGACGCCGCGAAACTGTTTTTT. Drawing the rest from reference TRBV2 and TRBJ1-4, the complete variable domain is EPEVTQTPSHQVTQMGQEVILRCVPISNHLYFYWYRQILGQKVEFLVSFYNNEISEKSEIFDDQFSVERPDGSNFTLKIRSTKLEDSAMYFCASRARDAAKLFFGSGTQLSVL.

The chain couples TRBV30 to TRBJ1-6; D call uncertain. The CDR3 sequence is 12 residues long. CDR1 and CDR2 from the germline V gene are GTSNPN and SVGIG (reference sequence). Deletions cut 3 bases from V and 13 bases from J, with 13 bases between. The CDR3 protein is CAWRTMRVPLHF. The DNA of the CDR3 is TGTGCCTGGAGGACCATGAGGGTCCCCCTCCACTTT.

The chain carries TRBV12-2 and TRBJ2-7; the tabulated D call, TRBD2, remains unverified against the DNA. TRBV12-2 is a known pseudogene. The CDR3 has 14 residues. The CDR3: CASRLVRLAHEQYF. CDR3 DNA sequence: TGTGCAAGTCGCTTAGTTAGACTAGCCCACGAGCAGTACTTC.

CDR3 region: CASSPWLAGATGELFF. The CDR3 DNA follows: TGTGCCAGCAGTCCCTGGCTAGCGGGGGCGACCGGGGAGCTGTTTTTT. This rearrangement joins TRBV28 to TRBJ2-2; 10 bases agree with TRBD2. Germline V gene sequence: CDR1 MDHEN, CDR2 SYDVKM. The CDR3 length is 16 residues. The V and J ends lost 5 bases and 5 bases, in that order; junction bases with no gene match: 8.

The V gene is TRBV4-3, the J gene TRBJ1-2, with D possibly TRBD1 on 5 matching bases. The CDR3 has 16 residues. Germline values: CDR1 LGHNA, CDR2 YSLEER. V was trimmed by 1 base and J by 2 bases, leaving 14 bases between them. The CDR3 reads CASSQAADQGNYGYTF. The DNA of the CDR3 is TGCGCCAGCAGCCAAGCTGCTGATCAGGGCAACTATGGCTACACCTTC.

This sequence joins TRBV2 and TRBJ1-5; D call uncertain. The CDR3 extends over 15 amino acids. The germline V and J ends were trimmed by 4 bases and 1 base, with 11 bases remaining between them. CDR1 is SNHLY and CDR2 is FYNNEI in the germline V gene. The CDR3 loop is CASSVEGGSNQPQHF. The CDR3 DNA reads TGTGCCAGCAGTGTTGAAGGTGGGAGCAATCAGCCCCAGCATTTT.

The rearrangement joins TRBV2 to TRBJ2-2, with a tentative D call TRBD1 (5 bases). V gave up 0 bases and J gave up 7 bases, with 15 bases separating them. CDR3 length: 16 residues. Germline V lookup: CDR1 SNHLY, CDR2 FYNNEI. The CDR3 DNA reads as TGTGCCAGCAGTGAAGCGCCTCTGGGGCAAATCGGGGAGCTGTTTTTT. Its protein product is CASSEAPLGQIGELFF.